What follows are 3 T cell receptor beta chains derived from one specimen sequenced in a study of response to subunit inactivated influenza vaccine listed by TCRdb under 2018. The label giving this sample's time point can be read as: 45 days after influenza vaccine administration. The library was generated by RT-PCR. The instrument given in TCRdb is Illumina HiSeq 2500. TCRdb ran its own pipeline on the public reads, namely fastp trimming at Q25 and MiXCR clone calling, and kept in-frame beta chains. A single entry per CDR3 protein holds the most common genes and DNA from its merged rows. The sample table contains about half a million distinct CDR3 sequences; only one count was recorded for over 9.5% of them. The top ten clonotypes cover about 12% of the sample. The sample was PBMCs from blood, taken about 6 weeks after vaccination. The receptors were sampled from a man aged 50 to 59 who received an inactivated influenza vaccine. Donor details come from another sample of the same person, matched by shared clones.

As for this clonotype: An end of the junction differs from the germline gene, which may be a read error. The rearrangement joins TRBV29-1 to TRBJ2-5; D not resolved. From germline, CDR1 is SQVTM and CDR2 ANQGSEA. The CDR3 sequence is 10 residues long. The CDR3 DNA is TGCAGCGTTCAAGAAGAGACCCAGTACTTC. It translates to CSVQEETQYF.

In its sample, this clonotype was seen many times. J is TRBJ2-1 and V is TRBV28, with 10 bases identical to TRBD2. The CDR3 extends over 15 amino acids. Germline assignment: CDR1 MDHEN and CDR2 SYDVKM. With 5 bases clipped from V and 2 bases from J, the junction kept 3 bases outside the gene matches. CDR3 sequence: CASSLAGATYNEQFF. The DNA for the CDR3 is TGTGCCAGCAGTCTAGCGGGAGCTACCTACAATGAGCAGTTCTTC.

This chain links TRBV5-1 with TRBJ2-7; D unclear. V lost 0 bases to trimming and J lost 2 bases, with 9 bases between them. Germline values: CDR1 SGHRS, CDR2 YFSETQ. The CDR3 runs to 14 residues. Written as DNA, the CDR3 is TGCGCCAGCAGCTTGGATGTCGGAACCTACGAGCAGTACTTC. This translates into CASSLDVGTYEQYF.